Below, 14 T cell receptor beta chains from the same sample are listed, as sequenced in a study of T cell responses to AZD1222 COVID-19 vaccine. Only in-frame clones appear in the TCRdb table, and some are missing; sequencing was by immunoSEQ multiplex PCR. Of roughly 180,000 clones in the sample, around 93% were seen once. Sample: peripheral blood, taken on day 0 of AZD1222 vaccination. The receptors stem from an adult in good health.

A single count supports this clone. The V call is TRBV5-1, the J call TRBJ1-3; D is perhaps TRBD1 (6 bases). Germline assignment: CDR1 SGHRS and CDR2 YFSETQ. This CDR3 region has 15 residues. Trimming shortened V by 5 bases and J by 0 bases, and 12 bases separated the two germline ends. The CDR3 loop reads CASRPGHNSGNTIYF. The CDR3 nucleotides are TGCGCCAGCAGACCGGGACACAACTCTGGAAACACCATATATTTT.

This rearrangement joins TRBV28 to TRBJ2-1; 8 bases match TRBD1. V shed 2 bases, J shed 6 bases, and the junction held 9 bases outside the gene matches. Germline CDR1 reads MDHEN; CDR2 reads SYDVKM. This CDR3 has 16 amino acids. CDR3 DNA: TGTGCCAGCAGTTTACTCCCGGGACAGGCTGGCAATGAGCAGTTCTTC. It specifies CASSLLPGQAGNEQFF.

V is TRBV13 and J is TRBJ2-2; TRBD2 aligns across 8 bases. V trimming: 1 base; J trimming: 6 bases; junction bases outside the gene matches: 4. CDR1 is PRHDT and CDR2 is FYEKMQ in the germline V gene (reference sequence). The CDR3 sequence is 15 residues long. The CDR3 is CASSLEGTSAGELFF. Written as DNA, the CDR3 is TGTGCCAGCAGCTTAGAGGGGACTAGTGCCGGGGAGCTGTTTTTT.

This sequence joins TRBV6-5 and TRBJ2-3; no firm D call. The CDR3 extends over 15 amino acids. V was pared by 0 bases and J by 0 bases, with 7 bases between. Germline V gives CDR1 MNHEY, CDR2 SVGAGI. CDR3 DNA: TGTGCCAGCAGTTACTCCCCGACTAGCACAGATACGCAGTATTTT. Protein sequence: CASSYSPTSTDTQYF.

This chain links TRBV19 with TRBJ2-1; D remains unclear. The CDR3 consists of 11 residues. The germline CDR1 and CDR2 sequences are LNHDA and SQIVND (reference sequence). V was trimmed by 10 bases and J by 6 bases, leaving 10 bases between them. CDR3 in DNA: TGTGCCACCTCGGAGCCCAATGAGCAGTTCTTC. The encoded protein is CATSEPNEQFF. Full variable domain (remainder filled in from reference TRBV19 and TRBJ2-1): DGGITQSPKYLFRKEGQNVTLSCEQNLNHDAMYWYRQDPGQGLRLIYYSQIVNDFQKGDIAEGYSVSREKKESFPLTVTSAQKNPTAFYLCATSEPNEQFFGPGTRLTVL.

A single count supports this clone. The chain uses TRBV9 and TRBJ2-1; 9 bases are a match to TRBD1. Germline values: CDR1 SGDLS, CDR2 YYNGEE. With 3 bases clipped from V and 10 bases from J, the junction kept 8 bases outside the gene matches. The CDR3 spans 14 residues. The CDR3 sequence is CASSGGQGIGEQFF. The CDR3 region has the DNA TGTGCCAGCAGCGGAGGACAGGGGATCGGCGAGCAGTTCTTC.

This sequence joins TRBV19 and TRBJ2-1, with TRBD1 as a possible D gene (7 bases). Germline-derived CDR1 and CDR2 are LNHDA and SQIVND (reference sequence). There are 14 residues in the CDR3. The V end lost 6 bases, the J end lost 7 bases, and 16 bases lay between the germline ends. As DNA, the CDR3 is TGTGCCAGTAGAAGACAGGGAGGCACTAATGAGCAGTTCTTC. This sequence encodes CASRRQGGTNEQFF.

The V call is TRBV2, the J call TRBJ1-6, with 8 bases identical to TRBD1. V dropped 10 bases and J dropped 9; count of bases not matched to a gene: 14. The germline CDR1 and CDR2 sequences are SNHLY and FYNNEI. The CDR3 is made up of 15 amino acids. The CDR3: CATSTAGQGGSPLHF. The DNA for the CDR3 is TGTGCCACCTCAACCGCAGGACAGGGAGGTTCACCCCTCCACTTT.

The J gene is TRBJ1-6, the V gene TRBV5-4; D uncertain. Germline assignment: CDR1 SGHNT and CDR2 YYREEE (reference sequence). The CDR3 totals 13 residues. V lost 1 base to trimming and J lost 8 bases, with 7 bases between them. CDR3 coding DNA: TGTGCCAGCAGCTTGACGGCGGATTCACCCCTCCACTTT. Amino acids: CASSLTADSPLHF.

The chain recombines TRBV5-6 with TRBJ2-1, with no clear D. The CDR3 is 14 amino acids. The germline V gene has CDR1 SGHDT and CDR2 YYEEEE. Trimming took off 6 bases at V and 2 bases at J, with 12 bases between the two ends. The CDR3 region has the DNA TGTGCCAGCACCCGGTGGGGAACCTACAATGAGCAGTTCTTC. It specifies CASTRWGTYNEQFF.

The CDR3 protein is CASSLALAGTEAFF. The DNA for the CDR3 is TGTGCCAGCAGCTTGGCTTTGGCGGGTACTGAAGCTTTCTTT. The chain has TRBV5-6 and TRBJ1-1; D remains unclear. Per the germline V gene, CDR1 is SGHDT and CDR2 is YYEEEE. Trimming shortened V by 0 bases and J by 5 bases, and 11 bases separated the two germline ends. The CDR3 contains 14 residues.

This clone was seen only once. CDR3 protein: CASKGSSGNTIYF. The CDR3 bases are TGTGCCAGCAAAGGGAGCTCTGGAAACACCATATATTTT. This rearrangement joins TRBV12-3 or TRBV12-4 to TRBJ1-3; D gene uncertain. The CDR3 runs 13 residues. With 7 bases removed from V and 0 bases from J, the gap between germline ends came to 7 bases.

The V call is TRBV9, the J call TRBJ2-7; 7 bases align to TRBD2. Trimming removed 0 bases from V and 1 base from J; junction bases left unmatched: 10. The CDR3 consists of 17 residues. The germline V gene has CDR1 SGDLS and CDR2 YYNGEE. The chain's CDR3 is CASSVDPDPGGSYEQYF. CDR3 sequence (DNA): TGTGCCAGCAGCGTAGACCCCGATCCGGGAGGATCCTACGAGCAGTACTTC.

The chain combines TRBV7-9 with TRBJ2-7; D is ambiguous. Germline V gene data show CDR1 as SEHNR and CDR2 as FQNEAQ (reference sequence). The CDR3 totals 12 residues. V gave up 5 bases and J gave up 2 bases, with 7 bases separating them. The CDR3 spells CASSQEPYEQYF. As DNA, the CDR3 is TGTGCCAGCAGCCAGGAGCCCTACGAGCAGTACTTC.